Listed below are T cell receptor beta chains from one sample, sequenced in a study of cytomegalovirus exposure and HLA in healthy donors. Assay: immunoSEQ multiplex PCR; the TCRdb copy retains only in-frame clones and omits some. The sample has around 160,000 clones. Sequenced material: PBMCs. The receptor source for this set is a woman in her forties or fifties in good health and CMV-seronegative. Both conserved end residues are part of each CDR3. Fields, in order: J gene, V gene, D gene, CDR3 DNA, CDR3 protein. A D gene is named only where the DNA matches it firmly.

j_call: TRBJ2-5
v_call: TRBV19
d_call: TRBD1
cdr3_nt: TGTGCCAGTAGGGCCCCAGGGGGCGAGGAGACCCAGTACTTC
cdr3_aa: CASRAPGGEETQYF

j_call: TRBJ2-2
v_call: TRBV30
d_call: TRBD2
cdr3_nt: TGTGCCTGGAGGCGACTAGCGGGGGGGACCGGGGAGCTGTTTTTT
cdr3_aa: CAWRRLAGGTGELFF

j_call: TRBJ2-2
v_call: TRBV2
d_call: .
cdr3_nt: TGTGCCAGCAGTGAAGCTGCGAGTTACACCGGGGAGCTGTTTTTT
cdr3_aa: CASSEAASYTGELFF

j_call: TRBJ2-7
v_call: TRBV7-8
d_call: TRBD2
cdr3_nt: TGTGCCAGCAGCGGTAGACTAGCGGGGACCTACGAGCAGTACTTC
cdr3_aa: CASSGRLAGTYEQYF

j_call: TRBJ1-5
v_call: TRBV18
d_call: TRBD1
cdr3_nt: TGTGCCAGCTCCCCCACCCTAACAGGGGGCAATCAGCCCCAGCATTTT
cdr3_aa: CASSPTLTGGNQPQHF

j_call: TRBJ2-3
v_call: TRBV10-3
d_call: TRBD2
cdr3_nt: TGTGCCATGCTGCGGGGGGGCGAGCAGTATTTT
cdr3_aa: CAMLRGGEQYF

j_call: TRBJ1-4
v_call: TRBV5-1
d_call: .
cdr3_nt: TGCGCCAGCAGGCCGAGGAGGGAAAGTGAAAAACTGTTTTTT
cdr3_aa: CASRPRRESEKLFF

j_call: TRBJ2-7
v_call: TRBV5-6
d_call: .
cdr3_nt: TGTGCCAGCAGCGGCTTCAGGGACGAGCAGTACTTC
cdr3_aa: CASSGFRDEQYF

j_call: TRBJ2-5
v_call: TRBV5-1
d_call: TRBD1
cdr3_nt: TGCGCCAGCAGCTTGGGGACAGGGGACACCCAGTACTTC
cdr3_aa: CASSLGTGDTQYF

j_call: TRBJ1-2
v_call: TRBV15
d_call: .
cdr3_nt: TGTGCCACCAGCAGGGAATTGAGGGCCTATGGCTACACCTTC
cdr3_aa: CATSRELRAYGYTF

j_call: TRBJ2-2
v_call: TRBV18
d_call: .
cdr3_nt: TGTGCCAGCTCAATCCTAACCAACACCGGGGAGCTGTTTTTT
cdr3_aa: CASSILTNTGELFF

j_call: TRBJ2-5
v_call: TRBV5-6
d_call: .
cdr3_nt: TGTGCCAGCAGTTGGCAGGGTCAAGAGACCCAGTACTTC
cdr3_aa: CASSWQGQETQYF

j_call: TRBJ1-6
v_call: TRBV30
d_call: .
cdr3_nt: TGTGCCTGGACCCGAGGGTCGGGGAATAATTCACCCCTCCACTTT
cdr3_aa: CAWTRGSGNNSPLHF

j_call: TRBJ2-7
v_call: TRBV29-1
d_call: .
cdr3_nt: TGCAGCGTCGTTGCGGATGACGAGCAGTACTTC
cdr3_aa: CSVVADDEQYF

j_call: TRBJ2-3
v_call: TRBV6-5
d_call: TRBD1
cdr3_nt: TGTGCCAGCGGAAACAGGGGGCCCACAGATACGCAGTATTTT
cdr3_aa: CASGNRGPTDTQYF

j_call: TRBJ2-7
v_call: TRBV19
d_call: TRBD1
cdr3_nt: TGTGCCAGTCACGGGACAGGGGCAAGAGAGCAGTACTTC
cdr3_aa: CASHGTGAREQYF

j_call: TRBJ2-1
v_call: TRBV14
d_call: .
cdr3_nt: TGTGCCAGCAGAAGGAGGTCCTACAATGAGCAGTTCTTC
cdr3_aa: CASRRRSYNEQFF

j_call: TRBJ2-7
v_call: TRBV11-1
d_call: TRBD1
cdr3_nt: TGTGCCAGCAGCTTTACAGGGGAAACCTCCTACGAGCAGTACTTC
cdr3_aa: CASSFTGETSYEQYF

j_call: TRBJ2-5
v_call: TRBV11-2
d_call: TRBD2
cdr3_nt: TGTGCCAGCAGTAGGGTTTTGGCGGGGGGGGTAGAGACCCAGTACTTC
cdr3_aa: CASSRVLAGGVETQYF

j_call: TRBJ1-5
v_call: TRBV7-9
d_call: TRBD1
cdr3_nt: TGTGCCAGCAGTAGTCAGGGGGAGCGCAATCAGCCCCAGCATTTT
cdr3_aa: CASSSQGERNQPQHF

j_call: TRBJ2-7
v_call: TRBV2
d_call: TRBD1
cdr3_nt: TGTGCCAGCAAAGGGACAGGGGGTTCCTACGAGCAGTACTTC
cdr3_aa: CASKGTGGSYEQYF

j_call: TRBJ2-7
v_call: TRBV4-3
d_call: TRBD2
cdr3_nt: TGCGCCAGCAGCCAAGGCCTGGCTAGCGGGAGTAAAACCCAGTACTTC
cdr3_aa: CASSQGLASGSKTQYF

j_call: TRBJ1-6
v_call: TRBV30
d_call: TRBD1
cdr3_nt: TGTGCCTGGAGGGAGCTAGGGAACAGGGGGTTCTTAAATTCACCCCTCCACTTT
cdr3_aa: CAWRELGNRGFLNSPLHF

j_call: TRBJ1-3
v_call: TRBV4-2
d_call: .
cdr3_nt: TGTGCCAGCAGCCAAGATAAACACTCTGGAAACACCATATATTTT
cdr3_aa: CASSQDKHSGNTIYF

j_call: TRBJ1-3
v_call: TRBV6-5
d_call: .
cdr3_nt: TGTGCCAGCAGCCTGGACAGCTCTGGAAACACCATATATTTT
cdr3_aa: CASSLDSSGNTIYF

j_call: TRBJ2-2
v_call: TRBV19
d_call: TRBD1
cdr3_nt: TGTGCCAGTATTAATCCGGGACAGGGGAAGACCGGGGAGCTGTTTTTT
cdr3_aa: CASINPGQGKTGELFF

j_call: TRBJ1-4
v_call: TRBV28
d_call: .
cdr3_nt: TGTGCCAGCAGTTCCGGAGTCGGGAATGAAAAACTGTTTTTT
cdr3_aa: CASSSGVGNEKLFF

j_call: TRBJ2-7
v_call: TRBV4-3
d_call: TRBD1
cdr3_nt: TGCGCCAGCAGCCAAGATCGAGGGACAGACTACGAGCAGTACTTC
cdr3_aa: CASSQDRGTDYEQYF

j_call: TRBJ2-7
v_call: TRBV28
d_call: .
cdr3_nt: TGTGCCAGCAACTCGGGGTACAACGAGCAGTACTTC
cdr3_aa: CASNSGYNEQYF

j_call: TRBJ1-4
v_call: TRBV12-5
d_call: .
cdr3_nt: TGTGCTAGTGGTTTGATTCAGGGGTCCGCAACTAATGAAAAACTGTTTTTT
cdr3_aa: CASGLIQGSATNEKLFF

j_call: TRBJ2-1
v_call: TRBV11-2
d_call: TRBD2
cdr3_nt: TGTGCCAGCAGCCGACTAGCGGCGAGCTCCTACAATGAGCAGTTCTTC
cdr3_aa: CASSRLAASSYNEQFF

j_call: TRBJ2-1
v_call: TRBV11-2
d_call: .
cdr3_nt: TGTGCCAGCAGCTTAGAGTCGGGGGACTTCCGCTACAATGAGCAGTTCTTC
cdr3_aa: CASSLESGDFRYNEQFF

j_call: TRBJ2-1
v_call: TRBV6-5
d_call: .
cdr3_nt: TGTGCCAGCAGGGGCCAGCATCGCGAACTTGAGCAGTTCTTC
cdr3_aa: CASRGQHRELEQFF

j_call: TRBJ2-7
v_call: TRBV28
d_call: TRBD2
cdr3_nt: TGTGCCAGCAGTTTATTCCAGACTAGCGGAGATTACGAGCAGTACTTC
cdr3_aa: CASSLFQTSGDYEQYF

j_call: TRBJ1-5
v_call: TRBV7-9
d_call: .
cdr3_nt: TGTGCCAGCAGCTTGAACAGGGAAAATCAGCCCCAGCATTTT
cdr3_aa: CASSLNRENQPQHF

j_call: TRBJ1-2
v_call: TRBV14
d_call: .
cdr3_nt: TGTGCCAGCAGGCCTACAGGAACCTATGGCTACACCTTC
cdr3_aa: CASRPTGTYGYTF

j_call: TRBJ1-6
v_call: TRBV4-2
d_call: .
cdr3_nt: TGTGCCAGCAGCCGGGAAGGGGCGGCTAATTCACCCCTCCACTTT
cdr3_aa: CASSREGAANSPLHF

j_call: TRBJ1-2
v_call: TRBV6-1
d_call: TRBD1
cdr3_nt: TGTGCCAGCAGTCCATTGAGGACAGGCTCGAGTGGCTACACCTTC
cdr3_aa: CASSPLRTGSSGYTF

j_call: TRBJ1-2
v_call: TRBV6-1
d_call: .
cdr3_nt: TGTGCCAGCAGTGGGAGGGGTGGTGGCTACACCTTC
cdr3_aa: CASSGRGGGYTF

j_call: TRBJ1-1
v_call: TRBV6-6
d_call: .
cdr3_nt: TGTGCCAGCAGTTCCCCAAACCAGTTTGAAGCTTTCTTT
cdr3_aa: CASSSPNQFEAFF

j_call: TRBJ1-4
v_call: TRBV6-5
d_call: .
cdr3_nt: TGTGCCAGCAGTTTCTCCGACATTAGGAATGAAAAACTGTTTTTT
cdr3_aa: CASSFSDIRNEKLFF

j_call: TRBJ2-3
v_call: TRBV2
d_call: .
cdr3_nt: TGTGCCAGCACGGAGACCTCAATAGATACCGATACGCAGTATTTT
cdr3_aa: CASTETSIDTDTQYF

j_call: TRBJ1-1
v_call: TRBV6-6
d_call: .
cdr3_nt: TGTGCCAGCAGTTCCCCCCCAGGGGACACTGAAGCTTTCTTT
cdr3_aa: CASSSPPGDTEAFF

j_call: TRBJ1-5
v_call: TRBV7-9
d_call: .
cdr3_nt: TGTGCCAGCAGCTTGGTTAACGGACAGCAGAATCAGCCCCAGCATTTT
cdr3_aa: CASSLVNGQQNQPQHF

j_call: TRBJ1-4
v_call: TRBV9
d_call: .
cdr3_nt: TGTGCCAGCAGCTCAGGACGGGGAAATGAAAAACTGTTTTTT
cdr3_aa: CASSSGRGNEKLFF

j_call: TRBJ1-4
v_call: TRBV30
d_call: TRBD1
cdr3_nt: TGTGCCGCCCACCGTGGACAGGGCGTATGGGAGTCAACTAATGAAAAACTGTTTTTT
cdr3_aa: CAAHRGQGVWESTNEKLFF

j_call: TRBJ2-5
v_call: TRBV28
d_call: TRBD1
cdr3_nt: TGTGCCAGCAGGACAGGGAACCAAGAGACCCAGTACTTC
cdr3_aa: CASRTGNQETQYF

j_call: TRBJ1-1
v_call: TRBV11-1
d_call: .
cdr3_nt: TGTGCCAGCACCCTGAGAAGACAGCCGAACACTGAAGCTTTCTTT
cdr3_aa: CASTLRRQPNTEAFF

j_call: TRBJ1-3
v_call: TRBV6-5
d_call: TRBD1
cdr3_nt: TGTGCCACGACAGGGAACGGAAACACCATATATTTT
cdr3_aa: CATTGNGNTIYF

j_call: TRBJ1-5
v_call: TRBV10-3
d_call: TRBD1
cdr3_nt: TGTGCCATCAGCACTAACAGGGGTAGCAATCAGCCCCAGCATTTT
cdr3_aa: CAISTNRGSNQPQHF

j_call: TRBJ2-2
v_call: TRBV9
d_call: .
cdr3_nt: TGTGCCAGCAGCGTAGCAGGACTACAAAACACCGGGGAGCTGTTTTTT
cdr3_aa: CASSVAGLQNTGELFF

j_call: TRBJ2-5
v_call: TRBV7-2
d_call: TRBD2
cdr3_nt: TGTGCCAGCAGCGGCGGACTAGCGGGACAGGAGACCCAGTACTTC
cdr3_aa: CASSGGLAGQETQYF

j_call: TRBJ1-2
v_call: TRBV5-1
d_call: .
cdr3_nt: TGCGCCAGCAGCTTGGAGGAAGCGGTCCGCTATGGCTACACCTTC
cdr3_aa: CASSLEEAVRYGYTF

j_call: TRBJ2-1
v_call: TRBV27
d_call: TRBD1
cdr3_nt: TGTGCCAGCAGTACCCAAGGACAGGGCTACAATGAGCAGTTCTTC
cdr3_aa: CASSTQGQGYNEQFF

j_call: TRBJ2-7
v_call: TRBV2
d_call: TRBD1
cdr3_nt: TGTGCCAGCAGTATCCACCGGGACAGGGGCGTTATCTCCTACGAGCAGTACTTC
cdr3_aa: CASSIHRDRGVISYEQYF

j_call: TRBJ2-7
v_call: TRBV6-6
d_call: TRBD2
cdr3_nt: TGTGCCAGCAGCCTAAAGCGGGAGGGCCTGATCGAGCAGTACTTC
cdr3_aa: CASSLKREGLIEQYF

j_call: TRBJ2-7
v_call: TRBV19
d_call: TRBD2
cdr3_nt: TGTGCCAGTAGACGAACCGGGACTAGCGGGAGTTACTACGAGCAGTACTTC
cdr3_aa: CASRRTGTSGSYYEQYF

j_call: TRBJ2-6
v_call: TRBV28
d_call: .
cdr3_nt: TGTGCCAGCAGTTTATGGGGCAGTGGAGGCCTGACTTTC
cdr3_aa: CASSLWGSGGLTF